This T cell receptor (beta chain) emerged from a study of blood T cell repertoires in COVID-19. Background on the study: From the United States, Italy and Spain came samples of acute and convalescent COVID-19.

V lost 6 bases to trimming and J lost 7 bases, with 16 bases between them. Germline V CDR1 and CDR2: SNHLY, FYNNEI. The CDR3 is made up of 15 amino acids. The study recruited people aged roughly 18 to 95 years across about two dozen US areas. Two negative PCRs, clearance, or symptom resolution were required of recovered Cohort 3 donors. In the original analysis: Estimation of nucleated cell counts was performed using reference gene primer amplification. Data came from immunoSEQ multiplex PCR; TCRdb stores just in-frame clones and leaves some out. D and trimming were read from the DNA, whereas the V and J calls and clone size are those reported in that table. The sample consists of hundreds of thousands of clones, more than 75% of them appearing once.

The rearrangement links TRBV2 to TRBJ1-6; perhaps TRBD1 as D (6 bases). The TCR comes from a woman aged 45-60 years who had recovered from COVID-19. The sample was PBMCs or T cells enriched from blood (not recorded which). The CDR3 region has the DNA TGTGCCAGCAGAAGGGAGGGGGTGGAGAATTCACCCCTCCACTTT. Amino acid sequence: CASRREGVENSPLHF.